This TCR beta chain was observed in a study of T-cell reconstitution after alpha-beta-depleted transplantation in children. Study outcomes and limitations: Where some patients showed high TCRbeta diversity at day 60, it came from recipient T cells and thymic progenitors that had survived. Alpha-beta T cells about two months after transplant reportedly derived from several hundred expanded graft clones. T-cell numbers and diversity, one year after transplant, stemmed largely from T cells that were newly produced.

The table lists this clonotype with many counts. Its antigen is not identified. The CDR3 sequence is 14 residues long. CDR1 and CDR2 (germline): SGHRS, YFSETQ. Trimming at V came to 3 bases and at J to 5 bases, leaving 2 bases not matched to a gene. Library preparation (for TCRbeta) was performed with unique molecular identifiers. TCRdb processed the PCR reads anew with MiXCR; each CDR3 protein has one entry. Seen here are about 290,000 distinct CDR3 sequences, around 10% observed once, and the top ten hold less than 9%. This sequence was found in a boy younger than two with acute myeloid leukemia, due to receive a stem cell transplant. Sample: PBMCs, taken before TCRalphabeta/CD19-depleted stem cell transplant. The rearrangement joins TRBV5-1 to TRBJ2-3; 11 bases align to TRBD1. The CDR3 sequence: CASSWDRGIDTQYF. CDR3 bases: TGCGCCAGCAGCTGGGACAGGGGGATAGATACGCAGTATTTT.